This T cell receptor (beta chain) was sequenced in a study of regulatory T cells in long-lasting Graves disease. Time point here: newly diagnosed GD, antithyroid drugs for less than 3 months. PBMCs were the source of the RNA used for TCR sequencing. CDR3-region Arm-PCR and iRepertoire HTBI primers produced the TCR beta libraries. One entry per CDR3 protein, called by TCRdb with MiXCR from the multiplex PCR reads. This table has 510,000 or so distinct CDR3 sequences, about 12% appearing once. This clonotype was counted many times. From germline, CDR1 is KGHDR and CDR2 SFDVKD. With 10 bases clipped from V and 0 bases from J, the junction kept 16 bases outside the gene matches. The CDR3 is 20 residues long. Separately, the same data were catalogued under a study of T cells in Graves' hyperthyroidism and ophthalmopathy.

The TCR was taken from a woman younger than 45 with Graves disease. The source was peripheral blood mononuclear cells (PBMCs), collected at new diagnosis, from a patient treated with antithyroid drugs. This chain uses TRBV24-1 with TRBJ2-1, with TRBD2 matching over 14 bases. The CDR3: CATSGAAGTSGSGSYNEQFF. CDR3 sequence (DNA): TGTGCCACGTCTGGGGCAGCCGGGACTAGCGGGAGTGGCTCCTACAATGAGCAGTTCTTC.